This note documents a single T cell receptor beta chain sequence. Its target is unknown. This entry belongs to a study of cytotoxic CD8 clonotypes in ibrutinib-treated CLL. Study-wide context: Sequencing produced an average of roughly 280,000 productive templates and under 95,000 productive rearrangements per sample. Whole-study findings and limits: Clonality increased at ibrutinib response, then returned toward baseline at progression.

Sequencing was performed with immunoSEQ multiplex PCR; in TCRdb, only in-frame clones are kept and a portion is missing. The repertoire includes a few hundred thousand clones, 70% of them detected once, and approximately 15% sits in the top ten. V shed 5 bases and J shed 2 bases, with 13 bases lying between them. Germline V gene data show CDR1 as MNHEY and CDR2 as SVGAGI. The CDR3 consists of 15 residues. This sequence originates from a human donor with chronic lymphocytic leukemia. Source: PBMCs, taken after 24 months of ibrutinib treatment. J is TRBJ2-1 and V is TRBV6-5; TRBD1 is a possible D gene (5 bases). For the CDR3, the DNA is TGTGCCAGCAGTATGGGGCCCAGGACCTACAATGAGCAGTTCTTC. The encoded protein is CASSMGPRTYNEQFF.